The 6 T cell receptor beta chains below were found in one sample sequenced in a study of CD8 T cells in ankylosing spondylitis. TCRdb re-analysed the 5' RACE reads in MiXCR, keeping a single row per CDR3 protein. The sample lists about 390,000 distinct CDR3 sequences, 20% to 25% occurring once. These receptors' targets are unknown. General observations from the study: Blood of patients with ankylosing spondylitis appeared to be characterized by a TCR beta motif of eight highly homologous variants.

Specimen: blood, either unsorted or a sorted T cell fraction (not recorded which). These receptors originate from a male donor with ankylosing spondylitis.

The chain uses TRBV7-3 and TRBJ2-1; D call uncertain. Trimming removed 4 bases from V and 3 bases from J, with 10 bases in between. The CDR3 runs to 14 residues. Germline CDR1 is SGHTA and CDR2 is FQGTGA. The CDR3 DNA reads TGTGCCAGCAGCTCCGGACCGGACTACAATGAGCAGTTCTTC. Its protein product is CASSSGPDYNEQFF.

This clonotype turned up a few times. V and J are TRBV4-2 and TRBJ2-5, with 9 bases aligning to TRBD2. The germline gives CDR1 LGHNA, CDR2 YNFKEQ. V was pared by 2 bases and J by 1 base, with 2 bases of the junction left unmatched. The CDR3 sequence is 15 residues long. Here the CDR3 DNA reads TGTGCCAGCAGCCAAATAGCGGGAGTCCAAGAGACCCAGTACTTC. This gives the protein CASSQIAGVQETQYF.

The chain is built from TRBV12-5 and TRBJ2-5; no clear D. This CDR3 has 15 amino acids. Germline-derived CDR1 and CDR2 are LGHNT and FRNRAP. Trimming shortened V by 6 bases and J by 1 base, and 15 bases separated the two germline ends. CDR3 bases: TGTGCTAGTGGCCAAGGAGACACCGGCCAAGAGACCCAGTACTTC. Protein sequence: CASGQGDTGQETQYF. The variable domain in full, with the rest retrieved from reference TRBV12-5 and TRBJ2-5, is DARVTQTPRHKVTEMGQEVTMRCQPILGHNTVFWYRQTMMQGLELLAYFRNRAPLDDSGMPKDRFSAEMPDATLATLKIQPSEPRDSAVYFCASGQGDTGQETQYFGPGTRLLVL.

This clonotype showed up just a few times. The chain uses TRBV2 and TRBJ2-5; unclear D gene. Germline CDR1 and CDR2: SNHLY and FYNNEI. The CDR3 contains 13 residues. The V gene lost 6 bases and the J gene lost 5 bases, with 13 bases spanning the gap. CDR3 DNA sequence: TGTGCCAGCAGAACAAGCCCCGTCGAGACCCAGTACTTC. It yields the protein CASRTSPVETQYF.

This clonotype was counted between two and nine times. V is TRBV5-1 and J is TRBJ2-7, with TRBD1 as a possible D gene (6 bases). CDR1 and CDR2 (germline): SGHRS, YFSETQ. Trimming cost V 7 bases and J 0 bases, with 17 bases left between them. The CDR3 has 15 residues. CDR3 DNA sequence: TGCGCCAGCGCCTTCGGGATAGGGGGCTCCTACGAGCAGTACTTC. Its protein product is CASAFGIGGSYEQYF.

This rearrangement joins TRBV28 to TRBJ2-7; D call uncertain. With 5 bases removed from V and 7 bases from J, the gap between germline ends came to 15 bases. Germline CDR1 is MDHEN and CDR2 is SYDVKM. The CDR3 spans 13 residues. The CDR3 reads CASSGPRVGEQYF. The CDR3 DNA reads as TGTGCCAGCAGTGGGCCCCGAGTAGGGGAGCAGTACTTC.